This T cell receptor beta chain was recorded in a study of molecular identifiers for immune sequencing clone quantification. This clonotype was counted between two and nine times. Its antigen is still unknown. With a much larger clone just one base away, this may be a read error. The CDR3 sequence is 14 residues long. Germline-derived CDR1 and CDR2 are MNHEY and SVGAGI. Study observations and caveats: Investigators reportedly could detect spiked Jurkat TCR RNA from one cell among some 940,000 naive cells.

A CD8+CD4-CCR7+CD45RA+ phenotype served as the sorting definition for naive CD8 T cells. TCRdb re-derived calls from the PCR reads in MiXCR, one entry per CDR3 protein. Of about 10,000 distinct CDR3 sequences in the sample, about a fifth are singletons; the top ten hold about 1.5%. The sample consisted of naive CD8+ T cells from blood, with Jurkat cell RNA spiked in. Described subset: FACS-sorted CD8+CD4-CCR7+CD45RA+ naive T cells. This rearrangement joins TRBV6-5 to TRBJ2-2; D might be TRBD2 (5 bases). The sequence came from a human donor in good health. Some libraries in this study had Jurkat cell RNA spiked in. For the CDR3, the DNA is TGTGCCAGCAGTTACGGTTGGAACACCGGGGAGCTGGTTTTT. Its protein product is CASSYGWNTGELVF.